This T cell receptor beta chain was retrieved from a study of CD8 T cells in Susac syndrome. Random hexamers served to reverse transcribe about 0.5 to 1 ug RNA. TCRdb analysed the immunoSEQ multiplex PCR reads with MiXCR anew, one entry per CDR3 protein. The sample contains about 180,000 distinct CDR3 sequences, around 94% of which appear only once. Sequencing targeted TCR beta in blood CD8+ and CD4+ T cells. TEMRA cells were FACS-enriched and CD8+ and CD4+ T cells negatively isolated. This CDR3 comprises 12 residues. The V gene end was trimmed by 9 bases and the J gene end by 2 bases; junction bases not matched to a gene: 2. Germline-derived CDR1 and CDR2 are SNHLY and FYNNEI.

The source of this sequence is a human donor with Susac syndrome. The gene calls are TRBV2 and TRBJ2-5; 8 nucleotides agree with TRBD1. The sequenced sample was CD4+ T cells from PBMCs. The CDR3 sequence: CASGQGQETQYF. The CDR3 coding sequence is TGTGCCAGTGGACAGGGACAAGAGACCCAGTACTTC.